The T cell receptor beta chain described here comes from a study of radiation and T cells in renal cell carcinoma. Libraries were prepared by immunoSEQ multiplex PCR; TCRdb keeps only in-frame clonotypes and omits some of them. The sample lists around 140,000 clones, approximately 86% occurring once. Documented time point: blood 4 weeks post-SBRT, at nephrectomy. Regarding treatment: 15 Gy SBRT to primary tumor, nephrectomy 4 weeks later. After SBRT, blood was collected at 2 and 4 weeks, plus baseline. The length of the CDR3 is 11 amino acids, counting both ends. CDR1 is SQVTM and CDR2 is ANQGSEA in the germline V gene. Only one count was recorded for this clone. The DNA is left out, because the CDR3 cannot be placed on it with certainty; the CDR3 is given as TCRdb lists it.

The rearrangement uses TRBV29-1 and TRBJ2-7; the table names TRBD2, a call not compared with the DNA. Sample: blood, taken from a patient whose treatment included radiotherapy and nephrectomy. The TCR originated in a woman between 50 and 59 years old with renal cell carcinoma. The CDR3 sequence: CSVEVGGGADF.